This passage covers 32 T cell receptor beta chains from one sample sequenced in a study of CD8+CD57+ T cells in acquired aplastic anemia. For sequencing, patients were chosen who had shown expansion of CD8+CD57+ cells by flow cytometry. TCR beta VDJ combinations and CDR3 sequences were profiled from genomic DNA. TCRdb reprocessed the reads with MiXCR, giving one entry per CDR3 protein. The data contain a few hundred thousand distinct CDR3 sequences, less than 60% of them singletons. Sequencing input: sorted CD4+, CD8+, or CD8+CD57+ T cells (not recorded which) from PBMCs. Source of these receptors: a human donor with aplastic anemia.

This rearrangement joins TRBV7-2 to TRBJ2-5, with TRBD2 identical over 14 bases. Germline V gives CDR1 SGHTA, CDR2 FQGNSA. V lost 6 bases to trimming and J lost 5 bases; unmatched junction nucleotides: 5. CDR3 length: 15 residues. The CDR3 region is CASSSGLAGVETQYF. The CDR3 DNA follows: TGTGCCAGCAGTTCGGGACTAGCGGGGGTGGAGACCCAGTACTTC.

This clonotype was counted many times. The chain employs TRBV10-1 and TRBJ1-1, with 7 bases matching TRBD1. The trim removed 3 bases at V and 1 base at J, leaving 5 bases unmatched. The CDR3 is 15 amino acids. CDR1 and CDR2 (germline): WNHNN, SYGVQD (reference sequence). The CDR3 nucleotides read TGCGCCAGCAGTGAAGGGGCAGGGGGGAACACTGAAGCTTTCTTT. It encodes CASSEGAGGNTEAFF.

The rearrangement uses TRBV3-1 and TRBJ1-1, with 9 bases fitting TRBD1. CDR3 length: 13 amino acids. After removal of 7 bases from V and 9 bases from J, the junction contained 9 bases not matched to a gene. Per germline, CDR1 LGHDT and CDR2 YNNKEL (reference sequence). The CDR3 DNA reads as TGTGCCAGCACGGGACAGGGAATAAATAAAGCTTTCTTT. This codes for CASTGQGINKAFF.

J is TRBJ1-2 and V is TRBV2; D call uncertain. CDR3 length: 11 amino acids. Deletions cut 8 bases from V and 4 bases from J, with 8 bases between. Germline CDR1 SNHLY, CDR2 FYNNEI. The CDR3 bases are TGTGCCAGCGCCCAGATCTATGGCTACACCTTC. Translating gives CASAQIYGYTF.

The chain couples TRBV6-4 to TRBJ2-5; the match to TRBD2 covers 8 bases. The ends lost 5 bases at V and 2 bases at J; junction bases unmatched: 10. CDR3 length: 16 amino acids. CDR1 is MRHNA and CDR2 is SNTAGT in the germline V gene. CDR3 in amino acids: CASSYRGGGAQETQYF. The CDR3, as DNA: TGTGCCAGCAGTTACCGGGGGGGCGGAGCGCAAGAGACCCAGTACTTC.

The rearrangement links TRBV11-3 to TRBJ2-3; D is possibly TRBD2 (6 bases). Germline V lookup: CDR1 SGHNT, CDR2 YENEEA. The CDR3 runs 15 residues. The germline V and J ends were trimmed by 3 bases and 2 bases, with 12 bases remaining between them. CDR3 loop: CASSFQGLYTDTQYF. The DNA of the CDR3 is TGTGCCAGCAGCTTCCAGGGACTCTACACAGATACGCAGTATTTT.

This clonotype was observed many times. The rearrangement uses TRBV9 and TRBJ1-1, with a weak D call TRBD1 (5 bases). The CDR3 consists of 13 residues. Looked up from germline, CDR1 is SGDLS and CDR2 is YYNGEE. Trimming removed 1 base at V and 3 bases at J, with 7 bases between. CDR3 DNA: TGTGCCAGCAGCGTAAAGGGACACACTGAAGCTTTCTTT. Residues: CASSVKGHTEAFF.

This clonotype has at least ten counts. CDR3 sequence reads: CASSWTGGNTIYF. CDR3 in DNA: TGTGCCAGCAGCTGGACAGGAGGAAACACCATATATTTT. The chain joins TRBV7-9 to TRBJ1-3, with 7 bases identical to TRBD1. The CDR3 is made up of 13 amino acids. Germline CDR1 SEHNR, CDR2 FQNEAQ (reference sequence). V trimming: 4 bases; J trimming: 4 bases; junction bases outside the gene matches: 1.

CDR3 nucleotides: TGTGCCACCAGCAGCAGGATCACCTACAATGAGCAGTTCTTC. Its translation is CATSSRITYNEQFF. The chain joins TRBV15 to TRBJ2-1, with no clear D. V dropped 3 bases and J dropped 2 bases, with 8 bases sitting between them. The CDR3 is 14 amino acids. Germline V lookup: CDR1 LNHNV, CDR2 YYDKDF (reference sequence). Complete variable domain (other parts from reference TRBV15 and TRBJ2-1): DAMVIQNPRYQVTQFGKPVTLSCSQTLNHNVMYWYQQKSSQAPKLLFHYYDKDFNNEADTPDNFQSRRPNTSFCFLDIRSPGLGDTAMYLCATSSRITYNEQFFGPGTRLTVL.

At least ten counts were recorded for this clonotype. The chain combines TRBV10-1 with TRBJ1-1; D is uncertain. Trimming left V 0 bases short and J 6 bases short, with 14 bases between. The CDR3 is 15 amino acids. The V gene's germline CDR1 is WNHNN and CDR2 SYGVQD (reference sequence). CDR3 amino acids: CASSESGRDWAEAFF. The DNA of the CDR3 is TGCGCCAGCAGTGAGTCAGGGAGAGATTGGGCTGAAGCTTTCTTT.

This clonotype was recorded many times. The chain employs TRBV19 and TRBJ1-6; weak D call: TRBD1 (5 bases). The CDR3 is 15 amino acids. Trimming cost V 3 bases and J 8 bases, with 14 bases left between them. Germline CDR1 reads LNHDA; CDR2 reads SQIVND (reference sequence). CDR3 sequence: CASSMGRGSYSPLHF. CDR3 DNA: TGTGCCAGTAGTATGGGACGGGGTTCATATTCACCCCTCCACTTT.

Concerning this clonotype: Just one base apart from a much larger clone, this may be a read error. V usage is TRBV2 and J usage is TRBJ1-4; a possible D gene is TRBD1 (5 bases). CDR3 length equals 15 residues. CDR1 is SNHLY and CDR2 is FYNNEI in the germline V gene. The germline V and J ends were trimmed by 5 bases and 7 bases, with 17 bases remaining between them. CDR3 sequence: CASSPAGGEGEKLFF. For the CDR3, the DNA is TGTGCCAGCAGTCCCGCCGGGGGAGAGGGTGAAAAACTGTTTTTT.

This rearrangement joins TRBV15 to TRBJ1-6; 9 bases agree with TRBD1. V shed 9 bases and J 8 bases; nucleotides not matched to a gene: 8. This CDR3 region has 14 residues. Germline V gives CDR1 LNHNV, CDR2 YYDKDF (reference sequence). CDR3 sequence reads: CATNRDRDDSPLHF. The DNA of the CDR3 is TGTGCCACAAACCGGGACAGGGACGATTCACCCCTCCACTTT. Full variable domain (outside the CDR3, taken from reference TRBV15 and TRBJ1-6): DAMVIQNPRYQVTQFGKPVTLSCSQTLNHNVMYWYQQKSSQAPKLLFHYYDKDFNNEADTPDNFQSRRPNTSFCFLDIRSPGLGDTAMYLCATNRDRDDSPLHFGNGTRLTVT.

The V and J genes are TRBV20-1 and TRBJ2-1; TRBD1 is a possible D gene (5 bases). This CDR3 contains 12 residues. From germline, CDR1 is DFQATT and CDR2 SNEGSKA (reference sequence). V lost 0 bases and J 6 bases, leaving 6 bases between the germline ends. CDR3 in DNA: TGCAGTGCTAGAGATAGGGGCAATGAGCAGTTCTTC. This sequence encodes CSARDRGNEQFF.

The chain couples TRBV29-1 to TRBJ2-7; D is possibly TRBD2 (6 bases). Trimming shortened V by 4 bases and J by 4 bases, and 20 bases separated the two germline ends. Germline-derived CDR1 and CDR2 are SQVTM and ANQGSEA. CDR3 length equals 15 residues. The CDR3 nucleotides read TGCAGCGTTGGGGAGGTTGGTTACGGAGCTTACGAGCAGTACTTC. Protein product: CSVGEVGYGAYEQYF.

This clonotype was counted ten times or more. CDR3 nucleotides: TGTGCCAGCAGCTTAGATGGAGATACGCAGTATTTT. Its protein is CASSLDGDTQYF. The chain links TRBV7-2 to TRBJ2-3, with D hard to call. The germline V and J ends were trimmed by 1 base and 5 bases, with 4 bases remaining between them. Germline V gene sequence: CDR1 SGHTA, CDR2 FQGNSA. The CDR3 has 12 amino acids.

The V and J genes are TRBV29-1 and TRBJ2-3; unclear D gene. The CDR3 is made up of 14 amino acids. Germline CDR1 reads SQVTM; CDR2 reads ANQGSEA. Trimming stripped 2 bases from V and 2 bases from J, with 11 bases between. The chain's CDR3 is CSVELDAVTDTQYF. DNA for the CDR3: TGCAGCGTTGAATTGGACGCAGTCACAGATACGCAGTATTTT.

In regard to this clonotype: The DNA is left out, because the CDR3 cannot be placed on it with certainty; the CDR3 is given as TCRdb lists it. CDR3 protein: CAISEPLQYFGPEGGYTF. The chain couples TRBV10-3 to TRBJ1-2. 18 amino acids form the CDR3, both terminal residues included. The germline V gene encodes CDR1 ENHRY and CDR2 SYGVKD.

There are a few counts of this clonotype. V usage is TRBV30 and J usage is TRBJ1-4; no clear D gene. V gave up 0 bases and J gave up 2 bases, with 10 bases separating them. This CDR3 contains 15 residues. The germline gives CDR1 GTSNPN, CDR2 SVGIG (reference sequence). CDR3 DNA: TGTGCCTGGAGTGTACAAGGAGGGACTAATGAAAAACTGTTTTTT. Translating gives CAWSVQGGTNEKLFF.

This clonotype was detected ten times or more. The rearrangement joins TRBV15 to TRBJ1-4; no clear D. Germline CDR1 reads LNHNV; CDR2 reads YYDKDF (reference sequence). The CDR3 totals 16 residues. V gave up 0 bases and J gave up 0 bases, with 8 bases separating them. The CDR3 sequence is CATSRDLGTTNEKLFF. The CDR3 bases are TGTGCCACCAGCAGAGATTTGGGGACAACTAATGAAAAACTGTTTTTT.

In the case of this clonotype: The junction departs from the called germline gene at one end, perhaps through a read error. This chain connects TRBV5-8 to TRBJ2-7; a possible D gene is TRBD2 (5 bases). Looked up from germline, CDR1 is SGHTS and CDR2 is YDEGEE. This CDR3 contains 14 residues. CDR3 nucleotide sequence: TGCGCCAGCAGCCAAACGCGGGTAAGGGACGAGCAGTACTTC. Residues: CASSQTRVRDEQYF.

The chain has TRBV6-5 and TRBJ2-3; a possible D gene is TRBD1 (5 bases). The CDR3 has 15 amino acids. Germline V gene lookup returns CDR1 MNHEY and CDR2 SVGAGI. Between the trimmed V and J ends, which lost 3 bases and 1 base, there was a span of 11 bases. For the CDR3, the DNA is TGTGCCAGCAGTTATTCCCAGGGTGGCACAGATACGCAGTATTTT. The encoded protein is CASSYSQGGTDTQYF.

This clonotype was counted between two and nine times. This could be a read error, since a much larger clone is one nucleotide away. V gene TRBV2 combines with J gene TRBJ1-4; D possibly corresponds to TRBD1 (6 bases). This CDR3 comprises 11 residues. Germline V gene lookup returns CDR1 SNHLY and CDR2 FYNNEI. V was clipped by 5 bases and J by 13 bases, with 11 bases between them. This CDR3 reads CASSTGLILFF. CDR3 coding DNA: TGTGCCAGCAGTACAGGGCTTATACTGTTTTTT. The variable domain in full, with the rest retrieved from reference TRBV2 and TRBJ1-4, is EPEVTQTPSHQVTQMGQEVILRCVPISNHLYFYWYRQILGQKVEFLVSFYNNEISEKSEIFDDQFSVERPDGSNFTLKIRSTKLEDSAMYFCASSTGLILFFGSGTQLSVL.

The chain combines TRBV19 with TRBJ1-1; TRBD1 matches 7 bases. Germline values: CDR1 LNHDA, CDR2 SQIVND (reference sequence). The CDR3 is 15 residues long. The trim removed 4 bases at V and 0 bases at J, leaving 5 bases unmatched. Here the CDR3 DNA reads TGTGCCAGTAGTAACTCAAGGGGGCTGAACACTGAAGCTTTCTTT. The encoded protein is CASSNSRGLNTEAFF.

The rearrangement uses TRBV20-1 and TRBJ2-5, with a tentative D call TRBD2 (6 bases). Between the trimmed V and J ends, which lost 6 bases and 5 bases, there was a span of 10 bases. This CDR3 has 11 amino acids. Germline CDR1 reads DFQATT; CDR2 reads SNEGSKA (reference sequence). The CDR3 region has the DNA TGCAGTGCCCACCGGGGGGAGACCCAGTACTTC. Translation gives CSAHRGETQYF.

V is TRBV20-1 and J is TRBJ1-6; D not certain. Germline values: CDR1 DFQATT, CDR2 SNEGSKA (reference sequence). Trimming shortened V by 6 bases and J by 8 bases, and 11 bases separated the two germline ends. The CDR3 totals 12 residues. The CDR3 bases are TGCAGTGCCCCCGGCACCGATTCACCCCTCCACTTT. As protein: CSAPGTDSPLHF.

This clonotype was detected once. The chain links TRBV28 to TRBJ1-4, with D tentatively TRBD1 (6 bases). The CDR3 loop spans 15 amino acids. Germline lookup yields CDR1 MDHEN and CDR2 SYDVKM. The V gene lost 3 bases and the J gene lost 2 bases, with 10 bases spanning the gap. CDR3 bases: TGTGCCAGCAGTTTCCGAACAGGGACTAATGAAAAACTGTTTTTT. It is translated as CASSFRTGTNEKLFF. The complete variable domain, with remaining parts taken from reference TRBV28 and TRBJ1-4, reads DVKVTQSSRYLVKRTGEKVFLECVQDMDHENMFWYRQDPGLGLRLIYFSYDVKMKEKGDIPEGYSVSREKKERFSLILESASTNQTSMYLCASSFRTGTNEKLFFGSGTQLSVL.

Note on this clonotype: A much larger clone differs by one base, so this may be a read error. The CDR3 DNA sequence: TGTGCCAGCAACCCAGCGGGGGGGCAAGGGACCCAGTACTTC. Translated, it gives CASNPAGGQGTQYF. The chain employs TRBV7-9 and TRBJ2-5; 10 nucleotides agree with TRBD2. The CDR3 sequence is 14 residues long. Per germline, CDR1 SEHNR and CDR2 FQNEAQ (reference sequence). The variable domain in full, completed from reference TRBV7-9 and TRBJ2-5, reads DTGVSQNPRHKITKRGQNVTFRCDPISEHNRLYWYRQTLGQGPEFLTYFQNEAQLEKSRLLSDRFSAERPKGSFSTLEIQRTEQGDSAMYLCASNPAGGQGTQYFGPGTRLLVL.

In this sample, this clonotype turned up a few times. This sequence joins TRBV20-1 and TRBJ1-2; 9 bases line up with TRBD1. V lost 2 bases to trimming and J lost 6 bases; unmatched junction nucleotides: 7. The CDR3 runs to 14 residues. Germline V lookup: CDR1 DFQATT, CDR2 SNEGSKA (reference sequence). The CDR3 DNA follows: TGCAGTGCTAGAAACCCGGGACAGGGTGATGGCTACACCTTC. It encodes CSARNPGQGDGYTF.

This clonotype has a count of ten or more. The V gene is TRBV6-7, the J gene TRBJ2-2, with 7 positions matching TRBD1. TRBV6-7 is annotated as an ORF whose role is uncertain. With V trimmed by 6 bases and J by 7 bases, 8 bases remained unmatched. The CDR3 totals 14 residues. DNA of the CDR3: TGTGCCAGCAGGCCGACAGGGTGGGGCGGGGAGCTGTTTTTT. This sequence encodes CASRPTGWGGELFF.

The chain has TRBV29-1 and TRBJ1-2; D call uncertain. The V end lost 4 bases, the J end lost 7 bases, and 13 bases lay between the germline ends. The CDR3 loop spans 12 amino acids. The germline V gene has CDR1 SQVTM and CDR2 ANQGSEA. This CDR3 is CSVVSGRGGYTF. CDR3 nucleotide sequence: TGCAGCGTTGTTTCTGGCCGGGGTGGCTACACCTTC. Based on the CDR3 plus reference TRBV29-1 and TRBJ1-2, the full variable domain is SAVISQKPSRDICQRGTSLTIQCQVDSQVTMMFWYRQQPGQSLTLIATANQGSEATYESGFVIDKFPISRPNLTFSTLTVSNMSPEDSSIYLCSVVSGRGGYTFGSGTRLTVV.

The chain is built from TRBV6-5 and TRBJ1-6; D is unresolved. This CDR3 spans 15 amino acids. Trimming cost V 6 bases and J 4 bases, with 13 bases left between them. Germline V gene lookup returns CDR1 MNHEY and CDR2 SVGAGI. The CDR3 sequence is CASSTDLGYNSPLHF. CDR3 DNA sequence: TGTGCCAGCAGCACCGACCTAGGGTATAATTCACCCCTCCACTTT.